This T cell receptor beta chain was recovered during a study of CD8 T cells in ankylosing spondylitis. Regarding this clonotype: Its antigen is unidentified.

This CDR3 region has 16 residues. The germline V gene has CDR1 LGHNT and CDR2 FRNRAP. V shed 2 bases and J 4 bases; nucleotides not matched to a gene: 10. Making use of molecular barcodes, quantitative 5'-RACE generated TCR beta libraries. TCRdb re-called the 5' RACE reads with MiXCR, one entry per CDR3 protein. The sample has approximately 140,000 distinct CDR3 sequences; 40% to 50% are singletons. Regarding the study as a whole: Ankylosing spondylitis blood appeared to carry a characteristic TCR beta motif of roughly 8 highly homologous variants. In the blood and synovial fluid of reactive arthritis, some motif variants had been previously reported. Enrichment of disease-linked clones was reportedly significant in matched ankylosing spondylitis synovial fluid.

Sequencing used synovial fluid, either unsorted or a sorted T cell fraction (not recorded which). This clonotype originated in a male donor with ankylosing spondylitis. The chain links TRBV12-5 to TRBJ1-2; 7 bases match TRBD1. CDR3 sequence (DNA): TGTGCTAGTGGTTTGACTATAGGGGACAGCGCCTATGGCTACACCTTC. Translating it yields CASGLTIGDSAYGYTF.